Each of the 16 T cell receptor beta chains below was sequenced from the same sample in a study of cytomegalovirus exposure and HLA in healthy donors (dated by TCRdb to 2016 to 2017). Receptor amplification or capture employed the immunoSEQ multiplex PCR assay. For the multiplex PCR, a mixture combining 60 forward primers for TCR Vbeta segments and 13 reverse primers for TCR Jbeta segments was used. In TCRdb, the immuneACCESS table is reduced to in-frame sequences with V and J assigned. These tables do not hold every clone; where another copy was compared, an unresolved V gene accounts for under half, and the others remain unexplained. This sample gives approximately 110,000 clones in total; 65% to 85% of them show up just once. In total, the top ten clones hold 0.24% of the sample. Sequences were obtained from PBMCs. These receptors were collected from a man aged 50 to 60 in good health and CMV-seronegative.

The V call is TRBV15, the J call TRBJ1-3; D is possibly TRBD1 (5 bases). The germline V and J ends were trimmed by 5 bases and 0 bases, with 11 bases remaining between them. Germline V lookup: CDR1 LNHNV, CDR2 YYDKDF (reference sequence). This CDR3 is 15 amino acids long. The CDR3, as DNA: TGTGCCACCAGCTTACAGGCCTACTCTGGAAACACCATATATTTT. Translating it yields CATSLQAYSGNTIYF.

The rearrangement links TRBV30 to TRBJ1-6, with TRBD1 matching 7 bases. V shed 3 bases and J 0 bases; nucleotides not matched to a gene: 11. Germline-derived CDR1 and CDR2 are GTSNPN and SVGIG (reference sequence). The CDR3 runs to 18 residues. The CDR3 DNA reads TGTGCCTGGAGCCCGACAGGGCCTTTTAGCTCCTATAATTCACCCCTCCACTTT. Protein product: CAWSPTGPFSSYNSPLHF.

This CDR3 reads CASSVDVLAPYNEQFF. The DNA of the CDR3 is TGTGCCAGCAGCGTAGACGTCCTAGCACCTTACAATGAGCAGTTCTTC. The chain links TRBV9 to TRBJ2-1, with D perhaps TRBD2 (5 bases). Trimming left V 0 bases short and J 4 bases short, with 14 bases between. The CDR3 is made up of 16 amino acids. The germline CDR1 and CDR2 sequences are SGDLS and YYNGEE.

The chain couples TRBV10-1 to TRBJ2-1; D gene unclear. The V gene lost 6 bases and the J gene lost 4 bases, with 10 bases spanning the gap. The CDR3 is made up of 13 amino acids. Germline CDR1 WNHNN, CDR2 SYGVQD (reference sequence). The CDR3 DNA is TGCGCCAGCAGCCTCGGTCTTTACAATGAGCAGTTCTTC. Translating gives CASSLGLYNEQFF.

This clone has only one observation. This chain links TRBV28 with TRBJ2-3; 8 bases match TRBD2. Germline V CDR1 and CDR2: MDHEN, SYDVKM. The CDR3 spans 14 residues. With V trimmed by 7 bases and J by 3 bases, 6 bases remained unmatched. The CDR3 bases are TGTGCCAGCAAGGACGGGGGGGCGACAGATACGCAGTATTTT. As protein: CASKDGGATDTQYF.

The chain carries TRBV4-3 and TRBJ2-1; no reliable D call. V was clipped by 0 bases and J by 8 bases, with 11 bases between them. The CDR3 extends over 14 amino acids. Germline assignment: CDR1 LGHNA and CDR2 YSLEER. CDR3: CASSQEQASYEQFF. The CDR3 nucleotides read TGCGCCAGCAGCCAAGAGCAGGCCTCCTATGAGCAGTTCTTC.

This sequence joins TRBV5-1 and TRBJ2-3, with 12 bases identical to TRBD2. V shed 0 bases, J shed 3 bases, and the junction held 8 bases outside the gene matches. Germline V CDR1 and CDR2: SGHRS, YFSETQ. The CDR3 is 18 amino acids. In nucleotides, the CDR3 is TGCGCCAGCAGCTTGGCGGGGCTAGCGGGGGGGCGGACAGATACGCAGTATTTT. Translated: CASSLAGLAGGRTDTQYF.

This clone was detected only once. CDR3 in DNA: TGCGCCAGCAGCCAAGTATGGGACAGCTCCTACGAGCAGTACTTC. This codes for CASSQVWDSSYEQYF. The chain joins TRBV4-3 to TRBJ2-7, with 7 bases matching TRBD1. Germline V gene data show CDR1 as LGHNA and CDR2 as YSLEER. With 1 base clipped from V and 0 bases from J, the junction kept 3 bases outside the gene matches. The CDR3 is made up of 15 amino acids.

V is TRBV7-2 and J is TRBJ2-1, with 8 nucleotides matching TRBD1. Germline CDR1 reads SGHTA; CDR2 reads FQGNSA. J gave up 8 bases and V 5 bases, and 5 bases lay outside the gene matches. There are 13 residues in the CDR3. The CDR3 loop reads CASSRPGGYEQFF. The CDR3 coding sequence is TGTGCCAGCAGCCGACCAGGGGGCTATGAGCAGTTCTTC.

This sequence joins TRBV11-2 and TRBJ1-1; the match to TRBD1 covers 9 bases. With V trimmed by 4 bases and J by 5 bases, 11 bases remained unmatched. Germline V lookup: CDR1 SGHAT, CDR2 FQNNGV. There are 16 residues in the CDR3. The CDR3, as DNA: TGTGCCAGCAGCTCCCGGGGGACAGGGTACTCGACTGAAGCTTTCTTT. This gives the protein CASSSRGTGYSTEAFF.

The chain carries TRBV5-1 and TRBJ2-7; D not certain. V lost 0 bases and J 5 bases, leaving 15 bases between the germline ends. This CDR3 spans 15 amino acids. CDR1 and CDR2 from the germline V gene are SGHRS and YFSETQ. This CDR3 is CASSLGDNYKNEQYF. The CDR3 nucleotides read TGCGCCAGCAGCTTGGGTGACAATTATAAGAACGAGCAGTACTTC.

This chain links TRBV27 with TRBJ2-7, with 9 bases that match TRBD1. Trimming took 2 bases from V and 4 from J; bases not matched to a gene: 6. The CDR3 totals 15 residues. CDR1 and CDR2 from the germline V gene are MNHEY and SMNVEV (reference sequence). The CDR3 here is CASSLRADRGYEQYF. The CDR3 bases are TGTGCCAGCAGTTTACGGGCAGACAGGGGGTACGAGCAGTACTTC.

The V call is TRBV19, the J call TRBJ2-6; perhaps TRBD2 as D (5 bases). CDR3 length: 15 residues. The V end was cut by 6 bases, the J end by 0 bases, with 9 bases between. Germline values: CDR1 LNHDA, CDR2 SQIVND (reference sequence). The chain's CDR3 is CASRAGSSGANVLTF. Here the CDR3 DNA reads TGTGCCAGTAGGGCTGGGAGCTCTGGGGCCAACGTCCTGACTTTC.

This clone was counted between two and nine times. As DNA, the CDR3 is TGTGCCAGCAGCGCAAGGTTAGCGTTCTCCTACGAGCAGTACTTC. Its translation is CASSARLAFSYEQYF. The chain recombines TRBV5-6 with TRBJ2-7; tentatively, D is TRBD2 (5 bases). Trimming removed 4 bases at V and 0 bases at J, with 14 bases between. Per germline, CDR1 SGHDT and CDR2 YYEEEE. The CDR3 is 15 residues long.

CDR3 protein: CASSTTLAGNGETQYF. The CDR3, as DNA: TGTGCCAGCAGTACAACCTTAGCGGGAAACGGGGAGACCCAGTACTTC. The V and J genes are TRBV27 and TRBJ2-5; TRBD2 matches at 8 bases. Germline lookup yields CDR1 MNHEY and CDR2 SMNVEV (reference sequence). V shed 5 bases, J shed 5 bases, and the junction held 13 bases outside the gene matches. CDR3 size: 16 residues.

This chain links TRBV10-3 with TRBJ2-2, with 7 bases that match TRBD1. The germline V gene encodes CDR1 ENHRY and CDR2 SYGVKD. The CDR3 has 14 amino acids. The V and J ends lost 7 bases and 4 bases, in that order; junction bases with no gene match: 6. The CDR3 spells CAINRDSSTGELFF. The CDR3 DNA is TGTGCCATCAATAGGGACAGCTCCACCGGGGAGCTGTTTTTT.